One and the same sample provided the 27 T cell receptor beta chains below, sequenced in a study of shared clonotypes between healthy human individuals. Measured with immunoSEQ multiplex PCR; TCRdb has only the in-frame clones, and not every one. This sample carries roughly 1.4 million clones, approximately 98.5% of them seen once, and the ten largest clones take approximately 0.4%. Sequencing was performed on naive CD4+ T cells sorted from blood. Subset defined: CD45RA+ positively selected. The receptors were sampled from a man aged 25 to 40 in good health.

This clone was picked up one time. V gene TRBV6-5 combines with J gene TRBJ2-1; 7 nucleotides match TRBD1. The CDR3 length is 13 residues. After removal of 5 bases from V and 9 bases from J, the junction contained 7 bases not matched to a gene. Germline assignment: CDR1 MNHEY and CDR2 SVGAGI. CDR3 sequence: CASSHHDRAEQFF. The CDR3, as DNA: TGTGCCAGCAGTCATCACGACAGGGCTGAGCAGTTCTTC.

The chain carries TRBV7-2 and TRBJ2-1; 7 bases fit TRBD2. This CDR3 is built from 16 residues. Unmatched junction bases numbered 6, after V lost 0 bases and J lost 4 bases. Germline V gives CDR1 SGHTA, CDR2 FQGNSA. In nucleotides, the CDR3 is TGTGCCAGCAGCTTAGCGGCTAGCGGAAGTTACAATGAGCAGTTCTTC. Translation: CASSLAASGSYNEQFF.

This rearrangement joins TRBV19 to TRBJ2-1; 7 bases align to TRBD2. The V and J ends lost 3 bases and 4 bases, in that order; junction bases with no gene match: 3. From germline, CDR1 is LNHDA and CDR2 SQIVND (reference sequence). This CDR3 region has 14 residues. This CDR3 reads CASSITSAYNEQFF. The CDR3 DNA reads TGTGCCAGTAGTATCACTAGCGCGTACAATGAGCAGTTCTTC.

The V call is TRBV10-2, the J call TRBJ2-1; D is unresolved. Germline-derived CDR1 and CDR2 are WSHSY and SAAADI. Trimming stripped 4 bases from V and 11 bases from J, with 9 bases between. The CDR3 is 11 amino acids. The CDR3, as DNA: TGCGCCAGCAGTGCTACTTCGCAGCAGTTCTTC. It is translated as CASSATSQQFF.

The V and J genes are TRBV28 and TRBJ2-7, with D maybe TRBD2 (6 bases). The V gene's germline CDR1 is MDHEN and CDR2 SYDVKM. Trimming pared 2 bases from V and 0 bases from J, leaving 14 bases between. The length of the CDR3 is 16 residues. CDR3 sequence: CASSLGGNWASYEQYF. The CDR3 region has the DNA TGTGCCAGCAGTTTAGGAGGGAATTGGGCCTCCTACGAGCAGTACTTC.

The chain uses TRBV6-1 and TRBJ2-1; D may be TRBD1 (5 bases). Deletions cut 3 bases from V and 0 bases from J, with 6 bases between. The CDR3 loop spans 14 amino acids. Germline V gives CDR1 MNHNS, CDR2 SASEGT. The DNA of the CDR3 is TGTGCCAGCAGTGACCAGGGCTCCTACAATGAGCAGTTCTTC. This encodes CASSDQGSYNEQFF.

This sequence joins TRBV5-1 and TRBJ2-3; 10 bases are a match to TRBD1. The CDR3 length is 15 residues. The J segment lost 3 bases and the V segment lost 6 bases, leaving 7 bases of the junction unmatched. Germline assignment: CDR1 SGHRS and CDR2 YFSETQ. This CDR3 reads CASTSRDRGTDTQYF. CDR3 DNA: TGCGCCAGCACCAGCCGGGACAGGGGTACAGATACGCAGTATTTT.

This clone is a singleton in its sample. The chain employs TRBV2 and TRBJ1-1, with D possibly being TRBD1 (5 bases). The CDR3 extends over 16 amino acids. Trimming pared 8 bases from V and 0 bases from J, leaving 19 bases between. Germline CDR1 is SNHLY and CDR2 is FYNNEI. CDR3 sequence (DNA): TGTGCCAGCGCAAAGGGACGGATCAACATGAACACTGAAGCTTTCTTT. This translates into CASAKGRINMNTEAFF. Combining the CDR3 with reference TRBV2 and TRBJ1-1 gives the whole variable domain EPEVTQTPSHQVTQMGQEVILRCVPISNHLYFYWYRQILGQKVEFLVSFYNNEISEKSEIFDDQFSVERPDGSNFTLKIRSTKLEDSAMYFCASAKGRINMNTEAFFGQGTRLTVV.

The rearrangement uses TRBV7-9 and TRBJ2-7; 15 positions match TRBD2. Losses at the gene ends were 6 bases for V and 4 bases for J; bases not matched to a gene: 16. The CDR3 runs to 19 residues. From germline, CDR1 is SEHNR and CDR2 FQNEAQ (reference sequence). The CDR3 spells CASRPGLAGGVEWLYEQYF. In nucleotides, the CDR3 is TGTGCCAGCAGACCGGGACTAGCGGGAGGCGTCGAGTGGTTATACGAGCAGTACTTC.

The genes are TRBV11-2 and TRBJ2-2, with TRBD2 matching over 7 bases. Per the germline V gene, CDR1 is SGHAT and CDR2 is FQNNGV. The J segment lost 2 bases and the V segment lost 4 bases, leaving 4 bases of the junction unmatched. There are 15 residues in the CDR3. The CDR3 coding sequence is TGTGCCAGCAGCTCGGGACTAATAAACACCGGGGAGCTGTTTTTT. Translated, it gives CASSSGLINTGELFF.

The chain employs TRBV11-2 and TRBJ2-2; 8 bases map to TRBD2. With 5 bases clipped from V and 5 bases from J, the junction kept 7 bases outside the gene matches. Germline CDR1 SGHAT, CDR2 FQNNGV. The CDR3 contains 15 residues. CDR3 loop: CASSGTGGWTGELFF. DNA of the CDR3: TGTGCCAGCAGCGGGACGGGAGGGTGGACCGGGGAGCTGTTTTTT.

In nucleotides, the CDR3 is TGTGCCAGCAGTCGCGAAGGGCCCTCTGGAAACACCATATATTTT. Its protein is CASSREGPSGNTIYF. The chain employs TRBV2 and TRBJ1-3; D remains unclear. This CDR3 spans 15 amino acids. Looked up from germline, CDR1 is SNHLY and CDR2 is FYNNEI. V lost 5 bases and J lost 0, with 11 bases in between.

This chain uses TRBV2 with TRBJ1-5; unclear D gene. Germline CDR1 reads SNHLY; CDR2 reads FYNNEI. This CDR3 region has 14 residues. V lost 7 bases, J lost 5 bases, and 15 bases lay in between. CDR3 protein: CASNGGLEDQPQHF. The CDR3 DNA sequence: TGTGCCAGCAACGGAGGGTTGGAAGATCAGCCCCAGCATTTT.

About this clone itself: The same CDR3 can be traced to other DNA sequences in this sample. The CDR3 DNA follows: TGTGCCAGCTCGCCTACTAGCGACACAGATACGCAGTATTTT. It yields the protein CASSPTSDTDTQYF. The chain links TRBV18 to TRBJ2-3, with TRBD2 matching 7 bases. The germline CDR1 and CDR2 sequences are KGHSH and LQKENI. V shed 6 bases, J shed 2 bases, and the junction held 5 bases outside the gene matches. The CDR3 has 14 residues.

This clone occurred once. V usage is TRBV4-3 and J usage is TRBJ2-1; TRBD2 agrees at 8 bases. Trimming removed 1 base from V and 5 bases from J; junction bases left unmatched: 10. The CDR3 is 17 residues long. Germline V gene data show CDR1 as LGHNA and CDR2 as YSLEER. The CDR3 reads CASSQVGTTSDNNEQFF. CDR3 DNA sequence: TGCGCCAGCAGCCAAGTGGGGACGACTAGCGATAACAATGAGCAGTTCTTC.

The chain carries TRBV11-2 and TRBJ2-7; a weak D match, TRBD2 (5 bases). From germline, CDR1 is SGHAT and CDR2 FQNNGV. Between the trimmed V and J ends, which lost 0 bases and 0 bases, there was a span of 21 bases. There are 19 residues in the CDR3. CDR3: CASSLDLGGSLLSSYEQYF. CDR3 sequence (DNA): TGTGCCAGCAGCTTAGATCTTGGAGGATCACTTCTTTCCTCCTACGAGCAGTACTTC.

A note on this clone: This specimen includes other DNA sequences encoding the same CDR3. The chain uses TRBV30 and TRBJ2-3; D gene ambiguous. The CDR3 extends over 11 amino acids. CDR1 and CDR2 (germline): GTSNPN, SVGIG (reference sequence). Trimming took off 0 bases at V and 6 bases at J, with 4 bases between the two ends. The CDR3 here is CAWSVLDTQYF. CDR3 nucleotides: TGTGCCTGGAGTGTTCTGGATACGCAGTATTTT.

This sequence joins TRBV7-8 and TRBJ2-1; unclear D gene. Trimming took off 0 bases at V and 4 bases at J, with 4 bases between the two ends. Germline V CDR1 and CDR2: SGHVS, FQNEAQ. The CDR3 is 13 amino acids. The CDR3: CASSLAQYNEQFF. The DNA for the CDR3 is TGTGCCAGCAGCTTAGCGCAATACAATGAGCAGTTCTTC.

The chain recombines TRBV2 with TRBJ2-2, with D perhaps matching TRBD2 (5 bases). The ends were cut back, 6 bases at V and 5 bases at J, with 16 bases in the middle. Germline CDR1 SNHLY, CDR2 FYNNEI. The CDR3 is 15 amino acids. DNA for the CDR3: TGTGCCAGCAGGATCGGACGTCGGGGAACCGGGGAGCTGTTTTTT. Translation: CASRIGRRGTGELFF.

This clone occurred once. The V call is TRBV10-3, the J call TRBJ2-7, with TRBD1 matching over 7 bases. The CDR3 sequence is 16 residues long. J lost 3 bases, V lost 0 bases, and 8 bases had no gene match. Per the germline V gene, CDR1 is ENHRY and CDR2 is SYGVKD. The CDR3: CAISESNFGQVYEQYF. The DNA for the CDR3 is TGTGCCATCAGTGAGTCTAACTTCGGACAGGTCTACGAGCAGTACTTC.

The chain links TRBV6-1 to TRBJ2-7; D is undetermined. This CDR3 region has 13 residues. CDR1 is MNHNS and CDR2 is SASEGT in the germline V gene. The germline V and J ends were trimmed by 5 bases and 0 bases, with 8 bases remaining between them. In nucleotides, the CDR3 is TGTGCCAGCAGTCTAACGAGCTCCTACGAGCAGTACTTC. Translated, it gives CASSLTSSYEQYF.

As concerns this clone: The same CDR3 also results from other DNA sequences found in this sample. The chain uses TRBV14 and TRBJ1-5; 7 bases match TRBD1. The V segment lost 3 bases and the J segment 4 bases; nucleotides outside the gene matches: 0. The germline gives CDR1 SGHDN, CDR2 FVKESK. This CDR3 is 13 amino acids long. The CDR3 loop reads CASSQTGNQPQHF. DNA for the CDR3: TGTGCCAGCAGCCAGACAGGGAATCAGCCCCAGCATTTT.

The CDR3 sequence: CASSYLGQGGSGNTIYF. CDR3 DNA: TGTGCCAGCAGCTACTTAGGTCAAGGGGGAAGTGGAAACACCATATATTTT. The chain links TRBV28 to TRBJ1-3; perhaps TRBD1 as D (6 bases). This CDR3 contains 17 residues. CDR1 is MDHEN and CDR2 is SYDVKM in the germline V gene. V lost 6 bases, J lost 3 bases, and 21 bases lay in between.

V gene TRBV6-6 combines with J gene TRBJ2-7, with 8 bases matching TRBD1. Germline loops: CDR1 MNHNY, CDR2 SVGAGI (reference sequence). The CDR3 sequence is 14 residues long. Trimming at V came to 6 bases and at J to 3 bases, leaving 7 bases not matched to a gene. Here the CDR3 DNA reads TGTGCCAGCAGAACGGACAGGGCTTACTACGAGCAGTACTTC. It translates to CASRTDRAYYEQYF.

As for this clone: The same CDR3 also results from other DNA sequences found in this sample. The chain is built from TRBV18 and TRBJ2-2, with D possibly being TRBD2 (6 bases). CDR1 is KGHSH, CDR2 LQKENI, per germline. CDR3 length equals 14 residues. The ends were cut back, 3 bases at V and 1 base at J, with 6 bases in the middle. The CDR3 sequence is CASSPGRNTGELFF. CDR3 sequence (DNA): TGTGCCAGCTCACCCGGGAGGAACACCGGGGAGCTGTTTTTT.

This rearrangement joins TRBV5-1 to TRBJ1-1, with D hard to call. Trimming removed 4 bases at V and 1 base at J, with 14 bases between. There are 15 residues in the CDR3. Germline CDR1 reads SGHRS; CDR2 reads YFSETQ. The CDR3 here is CASSVSPTENTEAFF. CDR3 bases: TGCGCCAGCAGCGTTTCTCCAACAGAGAACACTGAAGCTTTCTTT.

The chain recombines TRBV28 with TRBJ2-7; D remains unclear. The V gene's germline CDR1 is MDHEN and CDR2 SYDVKM. The CDR3 spans 16 residues. V was trimmed by 6 bases and J by 2 bases, leaving 20 bases between them. The DNA of the CDR3 is TGTGCCAGCAGGTCCCCCCGATTGGGTCTTCCCTACGAGCAGTACTTC. It specifies CASRSPRLGLPYEQYF.